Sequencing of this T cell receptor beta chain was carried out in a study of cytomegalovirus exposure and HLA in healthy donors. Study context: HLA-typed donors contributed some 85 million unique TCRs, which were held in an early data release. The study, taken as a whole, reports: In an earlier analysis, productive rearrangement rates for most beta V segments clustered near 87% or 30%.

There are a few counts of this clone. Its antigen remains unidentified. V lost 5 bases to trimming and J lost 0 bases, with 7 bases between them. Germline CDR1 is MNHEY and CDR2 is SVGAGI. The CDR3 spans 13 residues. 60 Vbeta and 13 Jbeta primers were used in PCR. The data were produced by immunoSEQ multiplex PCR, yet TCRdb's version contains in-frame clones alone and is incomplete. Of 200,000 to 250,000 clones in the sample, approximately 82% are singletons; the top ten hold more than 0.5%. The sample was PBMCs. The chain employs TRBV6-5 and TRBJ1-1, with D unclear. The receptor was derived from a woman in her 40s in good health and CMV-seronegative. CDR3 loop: CASSPSVNTEAFF. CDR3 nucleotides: TGTGCCAGCAGTCCGAGCGTGAACACTGAAGCTTTCTTT.